These 18 T cell receptor beta chains were all obtained from the same sample, sequenced in a study of blood T cell repertoires in COVID-19. The repertoire was sequenced with immunoSEQ multiplex PCR; TCRdb's copy has only in-frame clones and lacks some. The profile shows about 200,000 clones, approximately 86% of them singletons. The sequencing input was PBMCs or T cells enriched from blood (not recorded which). The origin of the receptors is a woman aged 40 to 50 with acute COVID-19.

The chain employs TRBV7-9 and TRBJ2-1; TRBD1 might be the D (6 bases). Germline V CDR1 and CDR2: SEHNR, FQNEAQ (reference sequence). Trimming took off 4 bases at V and 4 bases at J, with 17 bases between the two ends. CDR3 length equals 16 residues. CDR3 DNA: TGTGCCAGCAGCTCCAACCGGGACACTTATTACAATGAGCAGTTCTTC. Translated, it gives CASSSNRDTYYNEQFF.

The chain is built from TRBV19 and TRBJ1-2, with 7 bases matching TRBD1. The CDR3 extends over 13 amino acids. Germline CDR1 reads LNHDA; CDR2 reads SQIVND (reference sequence). V gave up 3 bases and J gave up 4 bases; unmatched junction bases: 2. The CDR3 DNA reads TGTGCCAGTAGTATGGGACAGTTCTATGGCTACACCTTC. Protein product: CASSMGQFYGYTF.

The V call is TRBV15, the J call TRBJ2-6; 11 bases are a match to TRBD1. The J segment lost 0 bases and the V segment lost 0 bases, leaving 13 bases of the junction unmatched. The CDR3 totals 22 residues. Germline V CDR1 and CDR2: LNHNV, YYDKDF (reference sequence). Here the CDR3 reads CATSRDLAGTGGSSSGANVLTF. In DNA form, the CDR3 reads TGTGCCACCAGCAGAGATTTGGCCGGGACAGGGGGATCCTCCTCTGGGGCCAACGTCCTGACTTTC.

The V and J genes are TRBV9 and TRBJ2-3; D perhaps matches TRBD2 (5 bases). Germline V gene sequence: CDR1 SGDLS, CDR2 YYNGEE. Trimming removed 2 bases at V and 5 bases at J, with 15 bases between. This CDR3 has 15 amino acids. The CDR3 is CASSVDWNEGDTQYF. CDR3 bases: TGTGCCAGCAGCGTCGACTGGAATGAGGGAGATACGCAGTATTTT.

The V call is TRBV29-1, the J call TRBJ2-5; TRBD1 matches 11 bases. Germline-derived CDR1 and CDR2 are SQVTM and ANQGSEA. The CDR3 contains 14 residues. V dropped 2 bases and J dropped 5; count of bases not matched to a gene: 4. The CDR3 protein is CSVERDRGLETQYF. The CDR3 bases are TGCAGCGTTGAAAGGGACAGGGGGTTGGAGACCCAGTACTTC.

The chain is built from TRBV28 and TRBJ1-5, with a weak D call TRBD1 (6 bases). CDR3 size: 14 residues. CDR1 and CDR2 (germline): MDHEN, SYDVKM. The V and J ends lost 3 bases and 5 bases respectively, with 11 bases between them. DNA for the CDR3: TGTGCCAGCAGTTTGGGGGGGCTTCATCAGCCCCAGCATTTT. Translating it yields CASSLGGLHQPQHF.

V and J are TRBV6-5 and TRBJ2-5, with D possibly TRBD2 on 5 matching bases. Germline V gene sequence: CDR1 MNHEY, CDR2 SVGAGI. CDR3 length: 13 amino acids. Trimming cost V 7 bases and J 2 bases, with 11 bases left between them. CDR3 in amino acids: CASTRAVQETQYF. As DNA, the CDR3 is TGTGCCAGCACCCGAGCGGTTCAAGAGACCCAGTACTTC.

The J gene is TRBJ2-3, the V gene TRBV28; 9 bases are a match to TRBD2. With 11 bases clipped from V and 1 base from J, the junction kept 4 bases outside the gene matches. The germline CDR1 and CDR2 sequences are MDHEN and SYDVKM. The CDR3 totals 13 residues. The CDR3 region has the DNA TGTGCCTTAGCGGGAGAAGGCACAGATACGCAGTATTTT. Protein sequence: CALAGEGTDTQYF.

There are a few counts of this clone. The chain links TRBV27 to TRBJ2-3; D not certain. Deletions cut 3 bases from V and 0 bases from J, with 7 bases between. The CDR3 sequence is 14 residues long. The germline CDR1 and CDR2 sequences are MNHEY and SMNVEV (reference sequence). For the CDR3, the DNA is TGTGCCAGCAGTTTCTACGGTAGCACAGATACGCAGTATTTT. Translated: CASSFYGSTDTQYF.

This chain links TRBV28 with TRBJ2-7; 8 bases align to TRBD1. The V and J ends lost 4 bases and 0 bases, in that order; junction bases with no gene match: 5. CDR1 is MDHEN and CDR2 is SYDVKM in the germline V gene. The CDR3 totals 15 residues. DNA of the CDR3: TGTGCCAGCAGTTACGCCGGGACAGGCTCCTACGAGCAGTACTTC. Translating gives CASSYAGTGSYEQYF.

Only a few counts were recorded for this clone. V gene TRBV27 combines with J gene TRBJ2-7; no reliable D call. The germline V gene has CDR1 MNHEY and CDR2 SMNVEV (reference sequence). The CDR3 consists of 14 residues. V was clipped by 6 bases and J by 0 bases, with 12 bases between them. The CDR3 loop is CASRIQVSSYEQYF. CDR3 nucleotide sequence: TGTGCCAGCAGAATTCAGGTTAGCTCCTACGAGCAGTACTTC.

The CDR3 spells CASSASNEQYF. CDR3 coding DNA: TGTGCCAGCAGCGCCTCTAACGAGCAGTACTTC. This rearrangement joins TRBV11-3 to TRBJ2-7; D gene unclear. Trimming removed 5 bases from V and 5 bases from J, with 7 bases in between. The CDR3 runs to 11 residues. The germline gives CDR1 SGHNT, CDR2 YENEEA.

The chain employs TRBV1 and TRBJ2-3; the D call TRBD2 from the table was never checked on the DNA. TRBV1 constitutes a pseudogene. The CDR3 consists of 15 residues. The DNA of the CDR3 is TGCACCAGCAGCCAAGATCGTCCTCGCACAGATACGCAGTATTTT. Amino acids: CTSSQDRPRTDTQYF.

The chain links TRBV24-1 to TRBJ2-2; D may be TRBD2 (6 bases). The CDR3 has 15 amino acids. Trimming took 8 bases from V and 0 from J, leaving 12 bases between them. Per the germline V gene, CDR1 is KGHDR and CDR2 is SFDVKD. The CDR3: CATTSSGANTGELFF. The DNA for the CDR3 is TGTGCCACCACCAGCTCGGGGGCGAACACCGGGGAGCTGTTTTTT.

As DNA, the CDR3 is TGTGCCAGCAGCCCGGAGAACCAAGAGACCCAGTACTTC. The encoded protein is CASSPENQETQYF. The V and J genes are TRBV3-1 (or the pseudogene TRBV3-2) and TRBJ2-5, with D uncertain. CDR1 and CDR2 from the germline V gene are LGHDT and YNNKEL (reference sequence). CDR3 length equals 13 residues. Trimming removed 4 bases from V and 0 bases from J, with 6 bases in between.

The V and J genes are TRBV29-1 and TRBJ2-1; 10 bases line up with TRBD2. Germline lookup yields CDR1 SQVTM and CDR2 ANQGSEA. The ends lost 4 bases at V and 9 bases at J; junction bases unmatched: 12. CDR3 length: 15 residues. The CDR3 bases are TGCAGCGTTGCTACGCCGGGACTAGCGTACGGTGAGCAGTTCTTC. Amino acids: CSVATPGLAYGEQFF.

This chain connects TRBV18 to TRBJ1-3; D is perhaps TRBD1 (6 bases). The CDR3 is 17 residues long. V was trimmed by 3 bases and J by 2 bases, leaving 17 bases between them. Germline lookup yields CDR1 KGHSH and CDR2 LQKENI. In DNA, the CDR3 is TGTGCCAGCTCACCCATTCCACAGGGAAAGACTGGAAACACCATATATTTT. Translating gives CASSPIPQGKTGNTIYF.

The genes are TRBV27 and TRBJ2-4, with D possibly being TRBD1 (6 bases). This CDR3 comprises 14 residues. V lost 5 bases and J 5 bases, leaving 13 bases between the germline ends. Germline lookup yields CDR1 MNHEY and CDR2 SMNVEV (reference sequence). The CDR3 DNA reads as TGTGCCAGCAGTCCGGACAGCAATCAAAACATTCAGTACTTC. This sequence encodes CASSPDSNQNIQYF.